The T cell receptor beta chain under discussion was sequenced for a study of T cell repertoires in cytomegalovirus infection. Overall study context: CMV epitopes used comprised recently identified HLA-C-restricted ones and well-studied HLA-B-restricted ones. TCR beta signatures that were public indicated CMV infection and matching HLA type. Study-level findings and limits: Cumulative frequency (of public TCR beta family members) identified carriers of CMV plus the relevant HLA. Clonotype analysis showed dominance of the ex vivo response by HLA-C-restricted CMV-specific TCR beta clonotypes.

The J segment lost 12 bases and the V segment lost 5 bases, leaving 11 bases of the junction unmatched. CDR3 length equals 14 residues. The germline V gene has CDR1 MNHEY and CDR2 SVGEGT. One entry per CDR3 protein, called by TCRdb with MiXCR from the reads. The sample contains under 500,000 distinct CDR3 sequences, under 45% of which appear only once. To note about this clonotype: Its antigen is as yet unknown.

Sequences were derived from cultured PBMCs, sampled from culture after CMV antigen stimulation. J is TRBJ2-1 and V is TRBV6-2 or TRBV6-3, with 9 nucleotides matching TRBD2. This receptor was obtained from a human donor in good health (CMV status not recorded). Some clones in this sample may be carry-over from other donors' samples. The CDR3 DNA follows: TGTGCCAGCAGTGGTAGCGGGAGAGGGGGAAGGCAGTTCTTC. This encodes CASSGSGRGGRQFF.